One sample yielded the 17 T cell receptor beta chains listed below, sequenced in a study of CD8 T cells in ankylosing spondylitis. MiXCR, applied by TCRdb to the 5' RACE reads, yields one record per CDR3 protein. The sample includes 250,000 to 350,000 distinct CDR3 sequences, 20% of them seen just once. Sequences were obtained from blood, either unsorted or a sorted T cell fraction (not recorded which). These receptors were collected from a male donor with ankylosing spondylitis or in good health (not recorded which).

Only a few counts were recorded for this clonotype. The CDR3 coding sequence is TGTGCCAGCAGCAACAGGGGGCTGTTTCGGGGCACAGATACGCAGTATTTT. Protein: CASSNRGLFRGTDTQYF. The chain joins TRBV27 to TRBJ2-3; 9 bases align to TRBD1. The CDR3 has 17 residues. Losses at the gene ends were 6 bases for V and 1 base for J; bases not matched to a gene: 11. Germline V gene data show CDR1 as MNHEY and CDR2 as SMNVEV (reference sequence).

The chain recombines TRBV20-1 with TRBJ2-5, with TRBD1 matching 8 bases. CDR1 and CDR2 from the germline V gene are DFQATT and SNEGSKA (reference sequence). The V and J ends lost 0 bases and 5 bases, in that order; junction bases with no gene match: 8. The CDR3 spans 15 residues. In DNA, the CDR3 is TGCAGTGCTAGAGATGGGACAGGACAAACCGAGACCCAGTACTTC. As protein: CSARDGTGQTETQYF.

The V and J genes are TRBV20-1 and TRBJ1-5; 7 bases agree with TRBD1. Trimming removed 1 base from V and 0 bases from J; junction bases left unmatched: 6. This CDR3 region has 16 residues. The germline CDR1 and CDR2 sequences are DFQATT and SNEGSKA (reference sequence). Here the CDR3 reads CSARGDTGDSNQPQHF. Here the CDR3 DNA reads TGCAGTGCTAGAGGAGACACAGGGGATAGCAATCAGCCCCAGCATTTT.

This clonotype was picked up a small number of times. The chain couples TRBV27 to TRBJ2-3; 8 bases map to TRBD2. Germline assignment: CDR1 MNHEY and CDR2 SMNVEV (reference sequence). This CDR3 spans 16 amino acids. The ends lost 5 bases at V and 0 bases at J; junction bases unmatched: 7. The DNA for the CDR3 is TGTGCCAGCAGTCACCGACTAGCGTCTAGCACAGATACGCAGTATTTT. This sequence encodes CASSHRLASSTDTQYF.

This clonotype has a single count. This may be a read error, as it is one base from a much larger clone. The rearrangement joins TRBV5-1 to TRBJ2-5; D is possibly TRBD2 (5 bases). Germline CDR1 SGHRS, CDR2 YFSETQ. The length of the CDR3 is 14 residues. The CDR3 protein is CTSSYTRRLETQYF. Here the CDR3 DNA reads TGCACCAGCAGCTACACTAGACGGTTAGAGACCCAGTACTTC.

This chain uses TRBV5-1 with TRBJ2-1; D gene ambiguous. Germline CDR1 reads SGHRS; CDR2 reads YFSETQ. V was clipped by 4 bases and J by 8 bases, with 10 bases between them. The CDR3 is 12 amino acids. The CDR3 is CASSVLQYEQFF. The DNA for the CDR3 is TGCGCCAGCAGCGTTTTGCAGTATGAGCAGTTCTTC.

This clonotype appeared many times. A read error may account for a junction end that differs from germline. This chain connects TRBV10-3 to TRBJ2-3, with 7 bases aligning to TRBD1. The length of the CDR3 is 11 residues. Germline V gene lookup returns CDR1 ENHRY and CDR2 SYGVKD. The CDR3 spells CAISEFDRVFF. The CDR3 DNA follows: TGTGCCATCAGTGAATTCGACAGGGTCTTTTTT.

The chain uses TRBV5-1 and TRBJ2-5; a weak D match, TRBD1 (6 bases). V gave up 8 bases and J gave up 3 bases, with 14 bases separating them. The germline gives CDR1 SGHRS, CDR2 YFSETQ. This CDR3 contains 13 residues. The CDR3 is CASNRDIEETQYF. The CDR3 DNA sequence: TGCGCCAGTAACCGGGACATTGAAGAGACCCAGTACTTC.

Many counts were recorded for this clonotype. The rearrangement uses TRBV25-1 and TRBJ1-6; 8 positions match TRBD1. In germline, CDR1 is MGHDK, CDR2 SYGVNS. The CDR3 has 14 amino acids. V was clipped by 4 bases and J by 8 bases; unmatched bases: 4. The CDR3 protein is CASSVGTGDSPLHF. The CDR3 DNA sequence: TGTGCCAGCAGTGTCGGGACAGGTGATTCACCCCTCCACTTT.

This clonotype has a handful of counts. J is TRBJ1-6 and V is TRBV18; 9 positions match TRBD1. Germline lookup yields CDR1 KGHSH and CDR2 LQKENI. The V and J ends lost 2 bases and 9 bases, in that order; junction bases with no gene match: 5. There are 15 residues in the CDR3. The CDR3 loop is CASSPGTGIVSPLHF. CDR3 coding DNA: TGTGCCAGCTCACCAGGGACAGGGATCGTTTCACCCCTCCACTTT. The variable domain in full, with the rest retrieved from reference TRBV18 and TRBJ1-6, is NAGVMQNPRHLVRRRGQEARLRCSPMKGHSHVYWYRQLPEEGLKFMVYLQKENIIDESGMPKERFSAEFPKEGPSILRIQQVVRGDSAAYFCASSPGTGIVSPLHFGNGTRLTVT.

The chain carries TRBV9 and TRBJ2-5, with TRBD1 identical over 8 bases. The CDR3 totals 14 residues. V trimming: 3 bases; J trimming: 1 base; junction bases outside the gene matches: 2. Looked up from germline, CDR1 is SGDLS and CDR2 is YYNGEE. Here the CDR3 reads CASSATGGQETQYF. In nucleotides, the CDR3 is TGTGCCAGCAGCGCAACAGGGGGCCAAGAGACCCAGTACTTC.

The rearrangement joins TRBV2 to TRBJ2-1, with a possible D match to TRBD2 (6 bases). Germline values: CDR1 SNHLY, CDR2 FYNNEI. V lost 3 bases and J lost 16, with 19 bases in between. The CDR3 contains 13 residues. CDR3 DNA sequence: TGTGCCAGCAGTGACAGGCTCCGGACTACAATTTTCTTC. Protein product: CASSDRLRTTIFF.

This clonotype showed up just a few times. The chain joins TRBV20-1 to TRBJ2-3; 7 nucleotides align to TRBD2. The CDR3 consists of 11 residues. The V and J ends lost 7 bases and 6 bases, in that order; junction bases with no gene match: 4. In germline, CDR1 is DFQATT, CDR2 SNEGSKA (reference sequence). Here the CDR3 reads CSVRGGDTQYF. The CDR3 bases are TGCAGTGTAAGGGGAGGGGATACGCAGTATTTT.

The genes are TRBV24-1 and TRBJ2-1, with TRBD2 identical over 14 bases. This CDR3 is built from 17 residues. Germline V gene data show CDR1 as KGHDR and CDR2 as SFDVKD. The V segment lost 4 bases and the J segment 6 bases; nucleotides outside the gene matches: 7. The CDR3: CATSDAGTSGSLNEQFF. In DNA form, the CDR3 reads TGTGCCACCAGTGACGCTGGGACTAGCGGGAGTCTCAATGAGCAGTTCTTC.

This clonotype was detected once. The chain recombines TRBV7-2 with TRBJ2-1; 9 nucleotides line up with TRBD2. The CDR3 covers 16 residues. The germline gives CDR1 SGHTA, CDR2 FQGNSA. V shed 5 bases, J shed 3 bases, and the junction held 8 bases outside the gene matches. CDR3: CASSRGGTSSYNEQFF. The CDR3 DNA follows: TGTGCCAGCAGCCGAGGGGGGACTAGCAGCTACAATGAGCAGTTCTTC.

This clonotype was seen only a few times. The V and J genes are TRBV20-1 and TRBJ1-4; 7 nucleotides agree with TRBD1. V shed 2 bases and J 3 bases; nucleotides not matched to a gene: 6. This CDR3 spans 15 amino acids. CDR1 DFQATT and CDR2 SNEGSKA come from the germline V gene (reference sequence). CDR3 in amino acids: CSARPGTAPNEKLFF. DNA for the CDR3: TGCAGTGCTAGACCTGGGACAGCCCCTAATGAAAAACTGTTTTTT.

V usage is TRBV19 and J usage is TRBJ1-1, with 12 bases lining up with TRBD1. Germline V gene data show CDR1 as LNHDA and CDR2 as SQIVND (reference sequence). Trimming removed 6 bases from V and 4 bases from J; junction bases left unmatched: 12. This CDR3 region has 17 residues. The CDR3 protein is CASRAGTGGFRGTEAFF. The CDR3 DNA reads as TGTGCCAGTAGGGCCGGGACAGGGGGCTTTAGGGGCACTGAAGCTTTCTTT.